These T cell receptor beta chains were read from a single sample in a study of T cell responses to AZD1222 COVID-19 vaccine. This table comes from immunoSEQ multiplex PCR, and its TCRdb copy is limited to in-frame clones, with some not included. The table records tens of thousands of clones, more than 85% of them present only once. This material consisted of peripheral blood, taken 28 days after the second AZD1222 dose. These receptors were obtained from an adult who received the AZD1222 COVID-19 vaccine. The CDR3 runs from the conserved cysteine through the conserved F or W. The D gene is left open where the match is weak. A clone size is listed for some rows: how often the clone was seen (once, few, many), or a class if it is expanded.

v_gene,abundance,d_gene,j_gene,CDR3aa,CDR3nt
TRBV19,.,TRBD1,TRBJ2-5,CATGGGETQYF,TGTGCCACAGGGGGCGGTGAGACCCAGTACTTC
TRBV7-2,.,.,TRBJ1-3,CASSFQIGEAGNTIYF,TGTGCCAGCAGCTTCCAAATCGGGGAGGCAGGAAACACCATATATTTT
TRBV6-5,.,.,TRBJ1-2,CASSLYSYGGYGYTF,TGTGCCAGCAGTCTTTACTCTTACGGGGGTTATGGCTACACCTTC
TRBV5-1,.,TRBD2,TRBJ2-1,CASSSGLATIYNEQFF,TGCGCCAGCAGCTCAGGACTAGCGACTATCTACAATGAGCAGTTCTTC
TRBV3-1/TRBV3-2,.,TRBD1,TRBJ1-5,CASSQGGTVHNQPQHF,TGTGCCAGCAGCCAAGGCGGGACAGTCCACAATCAGCCCCAGCATTTT
TRBV19,.,TRBD2,TRBJ2-3,CASSIGTSGATDTQYF,TGTGCCAGTAGTATAGGTACTAGCGGGGCCACAGATACGCAGTATTTT
TRBV7-3,.,.,TRBJ1-1,CASSPQRGSGAFF,TGTGCCAGCAGCCCCCAGAGGGGGTCGGGAGCTTTCTTT
TRBV19,.,.,TRBJ2-7,CASSIGLSGSGEQYF,TGTGCCAGTAGTATAGGGTTGTCGGGGTCTGGGGAGCAGTACTTC
TRBV5-1,.,TRBD1,TRBJ2-4,CASNNRGMMDIQYF,TGCGCCAGCAACAACAGGGGGATGATGGACATTCAGTACTTC
TRBV11-2,.,.,TRBJ2-5,CASSLVGGRQETQYF,TGTGCCAGCAGCTTAGTGGGGGGCAGACAAGAGACCCAGTACTTC
TRBV12-2,.,.,TRBJ1-1,CASRLARGTGDYLSFMNTEAFF,TGTGCAAGTCGCTTAGCGCGTGGGACAGGGGACTACCTCTCATTCATGAACACTGAAGCTTTCTTT
TRBV5-1,.,TRBD1,TRBJ2-1,CASSPGTGVSNEQFF,TGCGCCAGCAGCCCCGGGACAGGGGTTTCGAATGAGCAGTTCTTC
TRBV4-2,.,TRBD2,TRBJ2-5,CASSQDLSGMAQETQYF,TGTGCCAGCAGCCAAGATCTAAGCGGGATGGCACAAGAGACCCAGTACTTC
TRBV4-2,.,TRBD1,TRBJ1-3,CASSQGSGQGVNTIYF,TGTGCCAGCAGCCAAGGTTCGGGACAGGGGGTTAACACCATATATTTT
TRBV3-1/TRBV3-2,.,.,TRBJ2-2,CASSQDWRKNTGELFF,TGTGCCAGCAGCCAAGACTGGCGGAAGAACACCGGGGAGCTGTTTTTT
TRBV27,.,.,TRBJ2-3,CASSLQAVPSTDTQYF,TGTGCCAGCAGTTTACAGGCAGTCCCTAGCACAGATACGCAGTATTTT
TRBV19,.,.,TRBJ2-2,CASSPTGRLNTGELFF,TGTGCCAGTAGCCCTACAGGACGTCTGAACACCGGGGAGCTGTTTTTT
TRBV5-8,.,TRBD2,TRBJ2-1,CASSPGLAGGSYNEQFF,TGTGCCAGCAGCCCCGGACTAGCGGGGGGGTCCTACAATGAGCAGTTCTTC
TRBV30,.,.,TRBJ1-1,CAWSDGNTEAFF,TGTGCCTGGAGTGACGGAAACACTGAAGCTTTCTTT
TRBV4-1,.,.,TRBJ2-2,CASSQDPGRNTGELFF,TGCGCCAGCAGCCAGGACCCAGGGAGAAACACCGGGGAGCTGTTTTTT
TRBV6-5,.,.,TRBJ2-1,CASSHPSGRYNEQFF,TGTGCCAGCAGCCACCCCAGTGGGAGATACAATGAGCAGTTCTTC
TRBV3-1/TRBV3-2,.,TRBD1,TRBJ1-5,CASSQDLGRGSNQPQHF,TGTGCCAGCAGCCAAGATCTTGGCAGGGGGAGCAATCAGCCCCAGCATTTT
TRBV2,once,.,TRBJ2-5,CASSDDTGQGTQYF,TGTGCCAGCAGTGATGATACAGGCCAAGGGACCCAGTACTTC
TRBV28,once,.,TRBJ1-2,CASSLWSGNSWATF,TGTGCCAGCAGTTTATGGTCAGGAAATTCTTGGGCCACCTTC
TRBV5-1,.,.,TRBJ2-7,CASSQIGTESYEQYF,TGCGCCAGCAGCCAGATTGGGACGGAGTCCTACGAGCAGTACTTC
TRBV10-3,few,.,TRBJ1-5,CAISEPDSQPQHF,TGTGCCATCAGTGAGCCCGACAGTCAGCCCCAGCATTTT